This passage covers 22 T cell receptor beta chains from one sample sequenced in a study of T cell repertoires in cytomegalovirus infection. TCRdb itself ran the reads through MiXCR, one entry per CDR3 protein. Seen here are hundreds of thousands of distinct CDR3 sequences, 30% to 35% observed once, and the top ten hold under 15%. For these TCRs, the target antigens are not known. This specimen consisted of cultured CD8+ T cells from PBMCs, obtained from culture after CMV antigen stimulation. These receptor sequences come from a human donor in good health (CMV status not recorded). Some clones in this sample may be carry-over from other donors' samples.

The chain joins TRBV4-3 to TRBJ2-1, with 7 positions matching TRBD2. V was pared by 4 bases and J by 12 bases, with 9 bases of the junction left unmatched. The CDR3 has 13 residues. Germline-derived CDR1 and CDR2 are LGHNA and YSLEER. The DNA of the CDR3 is TGCGCCAGCAGCCCCGGCTCGGTAGCGGGGCAGTTCTTC. Translated: CASSPGSVAGQFF.

The chain is built from TRBV28 and TRBJ2-5; 10 bases match TRBD1. The germline V gene has CDR1 MDHEN and CDR2 SYDVKM. This CDR3 region has 16 residues. V gave up 5 bases and J gave up 3 bases; unmatched junction bases: 9. The CDR3 sequence: CASSTPGTGVEETQYF. The CDR3 DNA reads as TGTGCCAGCAGTACCCCCGGGACAGGGGTAGAAGAGACCCAGTACTTC.

This clonotype was counted a few times. The J gene is TRBJ2-3, the V gene TRBV6-5; 7 nucleotides line up with TRBD1. CDR1 and CDR2 (germline): MNHEY, SVGAGI. V lost 2 bases and J lost 5; bases outside the gene matches: 13. This CDR3 contains 17 residues. CDR3 sequence (DNA): TGTGCCAGCAGTTACCCTTCCCGACAGGGTCGTATAGATACGCAGTATTTT. Its translation is CASSYPSRQGRIDTQYF.

This clonotype was seen a single time. This chain connects TRBV5-1 to TRBJ2-3; D is unresolved. The ends were cut back, 5 bases at V and 2 bases at J, with 12 bases in the middle. Germline CDR1 SGHRS, CDR2 YFSETQ. The CDR3 is made up of 14 amino acids. For the CDR3, the DNA is TGCGCCAGCAGTTTCGGTGTCTTCACAGATACGCAGTATTTT. Translating it yields CASSFGVFTDTQYF.

The rearrangement links TRBV7-3 to TRBJ2-7, with TRBD1 identical over 7 bases. The CDR3 runs 16 residues. Germline CDR1 is SGHTA and CDR2 is FQGTGA. After removal of 5 bases from V and 1 base from J, the junction contained 11 bases not matched to a gene. The CDR3 sequence: CASSPRQGRKSYEQYV. The CDR3 DNA reads TGTGCCAGCAGCCCAAGACAGGGTAGGAAATCCTACGAGCAGTACGTC.

The genes are TRBV19 and TRBJ2-3; the D call may be TRBD1 or TRBD2 (6 bases each). The V end lost 2 bases, the J end lost 2 bases, and 11 bases lay between the germline ends. The CDR3 sequence is 15 residues long. CDR1 LNHDA and CDR2 SQIVND come from the germline V gene (reference sequence). The DNA for the CDR3 is TGTGCCAGTAGTATAAATCGGGGGCCCACAGATACGCAGTATTTT. Translated, it gives CASSINRGPTDTQYF.

The chain recombines TRBV7-8 with TRBJ2-1; 8 positions match TRBD2. From germline, CDR1 is SGHVS and CDR2 FQNEAQ. J gave up 12 bases and V 2 bases, and 18 bases lay outside the gene matches. The CDR3 covers 17 residues. CDR3 protein: CASSLPPKAGENEGQFF. The DNA of the CDR3 is TGTGCCAGCAGCTTACCGCCAAAAGCGGGGGAGAATGAGGGGCAGTTCTTC.

The chain carries TRBV20-1 and TRBJ2-2, with D hard to call. CDR3 length: 13 residues. Germline lookup yields CDR1 DFQATT and CDR2 SNEGSKA (reference sequence). Trimming cost V 5 bases and J 5 bases, with 12 bases left between them. For the CDR3, the DNA is TGCAGTGCTGAAAGGAATCTGACCGGGGAGCTGTTTTTT. Its protein product is CSAERNLTGELFF.

This clonotype was counted a few times. The V and J genes are TRBV7-9 and TRBJ2-7; the match to TRBD1 covers 8 bases. The CDR3 consists of 15 residues. Trimming at V came to 1 base and at J to 4 bases, leaving 6 bases not matched to a gene. Germline V lookup: CDR1 SEHNR, CDR2 FQNEAQ (reference sequence). The DNA for the CDR3 is TGTGCCAGCAGCTTAGGGTGGACAGGGAGATACGAGCAGTACTTC. The encoded protein is CASSLGWTGRYEQYF.

This clonotype has more than one count but fewer than ten. The J gene is TRBJ2-5, the V gene TRBV12-3 or TRBV12-4, with a weak D call TRBD2 (6 bases). The CDR3 totals 16 residues. Trimming removed 1 base from V and 4 bases from J, with 16 bases in between. The CDR3 here is CASSLVGLLGGETQYF. CDR3 coding DNA: TGTGCCAGCAGTTTAGTGGGGTTATTGGGGGGAGAGACCCAGTACTTC.

The chain joins TRBV4-1 to TRBJ2-3, with TRBD2 identical over 9 bases. CDR3 size: 18 residues. Germline V lookup: CDR1 MGHRA, CDR2 YSYEKL. Trimming took 4 bases from V and 2 from J; bases not matched to a gene: 13. This CDR3 reads CASSRGPPTSGITDTQYF. The CDR3 nucleotides are TGCGCCAGCAGCCGAGGACCCCCGACTAGCGGAATCACAGATACGCAGTATTTT.

CDR3 sequence (DNA): TGTGCCAGCAGTTTCGGGACTAGCGGGGGGGAGCAGTACTTC. Translating it yields CASSFGTSGGEQYF. V is TRBV27 and J is TRBJ2-7, with 15 bases lining up with TRBD2. CDR1 and CDR2 from the germline V gene are MNHEY and SMNVEV (reference sequence). The CDR3 contains 14 residues. J gave up 7 bases and V 3 bases, and 1 base lay outside the gene matches.

This clonotype was seen more than once but under ten times. The V and J genes are TRBV10-3 and TRBJ2-2; D gene unclear. Germline V gives CDR1 ENHRY, CDR2 SYGVKD. V was clipped by 6 bases and J by 5 bases, with 13 bases between them. CDR3 size: 14 residues. CDR3 loop: CAIRPPGVTGELFF. The CDR3 nucleotides read TGTGCCATCAGACCCCCCGGTGTAACCGGGGAGCTGTTTTTT.

The chain couples TRBV28 to TRBJ2-3; D ambiguous. Trimming removed 4 bases at V and 2 bases at J, with 7 bases between. This CDR3 contains 13 residues. Germline CDR1 reads MDHEN; CDR2 reads SYDVKM. CDR3: CASSWAFTDTQYF. The CDR3 DNA reads as TGTGCCAGCAGTTGGGCCTTCACAGATACGCAGTATTTT. The variable domain in full, with the rest retrieved from reference TRBV28 and TRBJ2-3, is DVKVTQSSRYLVKRTGEKVFLECVQDMDHENMFWYRQDPGLGLRLIYFSYDVKMKEKGDIPEGYSVSREKKERFSLILESASTNQTSMYLCASSWAFTDTQYFGPGTRLTVL.

The chain is built from TRBV12-3 or TRBV12-4 and TRBJ1-2, with D tentatively TRBD1 (5 bases). The CDR3 loop spans 16 amino acids. The V and J ends lost 3 bases and 6 bases respectively, with 20 bases between them. CDR3 region: CASSFWGSKGPDGYTF. The CDR3 nucleotides read TGTGCCAGCAGTTTCTGGGGGTCTAAGGGACCGGATGGCTACACCTTC.

V gene TRBV7-8 combines with J gene TRBJ2-1; the match to TRBD1 covers 9 bases. With V trimmed by 5 bases and J by 12 bases, 14 bases remained unmatched. This CDR3 contains 15 residues. Germline CDR1 SGHVS, CDR2 FQNEAQ. CDR3 loop: CASSQGQGNPGRQFF. The CDR3 DNA reads TGTGCCAGCAGCCAAGGACAGGGGAACCCGGGACGGCAGTTCTTC.

V and J are TRBV6-2 or TRBV6-3 and TRBJ2-7, with a tentative D call TRBD2 (6 bases). CDR3 length: 16 residues. Germline V gives CDR1 MNHEY, CDR2 SVGEGT. The V gene lost 2 bases and the J gene lost 7 bases, with 21 bases spanning the gap. This chain's CDR3 is CASSYAHGAGTGEQYV. In DNA form, the CDR3 reads TGTGCCAGCAGTTACGCCCACGGCGCGGGGACGGGGGAGCAGTACGTC.

The V and J genes are TRBV12-3 or TRBV12-4 and TRBJ2-7; TRBD1 or TRBD2 may be the D gene (5 bases each). The CDR3 has 14 residues. V shed 6 bases and J shed 6 bases, with 18 bases lying between them. CDR3 amino acids: CASSPVGSGGEQYF. DNA for the CDR3: TGTGCCAGCAGCCCCGTGGGCTCTGGGGGCGAGCAGTACTTC.

This sequence joins TRBV27 and TRBJ2-7; D gene uncertain. In germline, CDR1 is MNHEY, CDR2 SMNVEV (reference sequence). V lost 6 bases, J lost 3 bases, and 21 bases lay in between. The CDR3 length is 16 residues. The CDR3 nucleotides read TGTGCCAGCAGCCCAAACGACATCGCGACCTTCTACGAGCAGTACTTC. This translates into CASSPNDIATFYEQYF.

The chain is built from TRBV27 and TRBJ1-1, with D maybe TRBD1 (6 bases). V was clipped by 5 bases and J by 4 bases, with 29 bases between them. Germline V gene lookup returns CDR1 MNHEY and CDR2 SMNVEV (reference sequence). The CDR3 contains 19 residues. The CDR3 DNA sequence: TGTGCCAGCAGTCCTTCTCCCGGACAGCGGAAGATGTTGAGCACTGAAGCTTTCTTT. Its protein is CASSPSPGQRKMLSTEAFF.

In the case of this clonotype: The junction departs from the called germline gene at one end, perhaps through a read error. The chain couples TRBV20-1 to TRBJ1-1, with a tentative D call TRBD1 (6 bases). CDR1 and CDR2 from the germline V gene are DFQATT and SNEGSKA (reference sequence). This CDR3 comprises 13 residues. The CDR3 region is CGAPRGLNTEAFF. CDR3 in DNA: TGCGGTGCCCCTAGGGGGTTGAACACTGAAGCTTTCTTT.

This rearrangement joins TRBV7-4 to TRBJ2-5; TRBD1 matches at 7 bases. Looked up from germline, CDR1 is SGHVT and CDR2 is SQSDAQ. With V trimmed by 1 base and J by 3 bases, 2 bases remained unmatched. The CDR3 has 14 residues. The CDR3 sequence is CASSLEGQEETQYF. As DNA, the CDR3 is TGTGCCAGCAGCTTAGAAGGACAGGAAGAGACCCAGTACTTC. The full variable domain, completed using reference TRBV7-4 and TRBJ2-5, is GAGVSQSPRYKVAKRGRDVALRCDSISGHVTLYWYRQTLGQGSEVLTYSQSDAQRDKSGRPSGRFSAERPERSVSTLKIQRTEQGDSAVYLCASSLEGQEETQYFGPGTRLLVL.